Listed below are T cell receptor beta chains from one sample, sequenced in a study of monozygotic twins with inflammatory bowel disease. TCRdb reanalyzed the 5' RACE reads, giving one entry per CDR3 protein sequence and no DNA. Here the sample table reports about 140,000 distinct CDR3 sequences. Sequenced sample: blood. The source of these receptors is a human donor with ulcerative colitis or Crohn's disease, or a healthy co-twin of an affected twin (not recorded which). CDR3s include the opening cysteine and the closing phenylalanine or tryptophan.

j_call | v_call | cdr3_aa
TRBJ2-2 | TRBV5-1 | CASMVDRLYTGELFF
TRBJ2-4 | TRBV7-2 | CASSPKTSGLAKNIQYF
TRBJ2-2 | TRBV7-3 | CASNQGGTGELFF
TRBJ2-7 | TRBV12-3/TRBV12-4 | CASSLAGGRGSPLYEQYF
TRBJ2-5 | TRBV5-5 | CASSLVPGAETQYF
TRBJ2-5 | TRBV12-3/TRBV12-4 | CASSFSLRKETQYF
TRBJ1-1 | TRBV12-3/TRBV12-4 | CASSFFMGTEAFF
TRBJ2-1 | TRBV7-8 | CASSPERYNEQFF
TRBJ2-7 | TRBV6-5 | CASGYARTRFTYEQYF
TRBJ1-1 | TRBV6-2/TRBV6-3 | CASSSRTGALNTEAFF
TRBJ1-1 | TRBV5-1 | CASSSRIGTEAFF
TRBJ1-5 | TRBV12-3/TRBV12-4 | CASSFAGRNDQPQHF
TRBJ2-2 | TRBV7-9 | CAEALAATGELFF
TRBJ2-1 | TRBV7-6 | CASSSSGASEQFF
TRBJ2-4 | TRBV7-8 | CASSYERTKNIQYF
TRBJ1-6 | TRBV4-2 | CASSQDLRSPHHF
TRBJ2-2 | TRBV19 | CASRNLPEELFF
TRBJ2-7 | TRBV20-1 | CSACPDRGRWEQYF
TRBJ1-1 | TRBV29-1 | CSAEDRATEAFF
TRBJ2-7 | TRBV29-1 | CSVVHGGDYEQYF
TRBJ2-5 | TRBV28 | CASSLTSGETQYF
TRBJ2-5 | TRBV10-3 | CAIRAVGSGETQYF
TRBJ2-1 | TRBV14 | CASSQDLTTSGRLVYNEQFF
TRBJ1-2 | TRBV12-3/TRBV12-4 | CASSWAVGGYTF
TRBJ1-1 | TRBV6-2/TRBV6-3 | CASSASNDNTEAFF
TRBJ2-1 | TRBV7-2 | CASSLVGLAATYNEQFF
TRBJ2-2 | TRBV20-1 | CSAGETGNGELFF
TRBJ2-2 | TRBV5-5 | CASSLEAQNTGELFF
TRBJ2-5 | TRBV5-1 | CASSIVRGETQYF
TRBJ1-6 | TRBV18 | CASSPGHNSPLHF
TRBJ2-1 | TRBV11-3 | CASSPRQSNEQFF
TRBJ2-1 | TRBV5-1 | CASSLEPDPGPSIGEQFF
TRBJ2-3 | TRBV9 | CASSVFRTDTQYF
TRBJ1-5 | TRBV12-3/TRBV12-4 | CASSSDRTGRGPNQPQHF
TRBJ2-7 | TRBV29-1 | CSVGQGVHEQYF
TRBJ2-1 | TRBV10-3 | CAISERREGLEQFF
TRBJ2-1 | TRBV27 | CASGVLVGLYNEQFF
TRBJ1-2 | TRBV27 | CASSFTGWGGYTF
TRBJ1-5 | TRBV2 | CASRVGAATNQPQHF
TRBJ1-1 | TRBV5-1 | CASTSKGVENTEAFF
TRBJ2-5 | TRBV7-2 | CASRTGGNRETQYF
TRBJ1-5 | TRBV20-1 | CSAAQGANQPQHF
TRBJ2-1 | TRBV20-1 | CSARFLLGIEQFF
TRBJ1-1 | TRBV12-3/TRBV12-4 | CASSLGAENTEAFF
TRBJ1-6 | TRBV20-1 | CSARQTWTMNNSPLHF
TRBJ1-2 | TRBV7-9 | CASSLTGTGWGYGYTF